The next 26 T cell receptor beta chains were all read from a single sample in a study of beta chain features in type 1 diabetes. Expressed TCRB transcripts were sequenced, since all the RNA that had been isolated was reverse transcribed. Measured with immunoSEQ multiplex PCR; TCRdb has only the in-frame clones, and not every one. The table has 300,000 or so clones, around 7.6% seen once; the top ten hold approximately 0.47%. What was sequenced was central memory CD4+ T cells from blood. These receptors all stem from a woman younger than 30 in good health.

This chain connects TRBV9 to TRBJ1-1, with D tentatively TRBD1 (6 bases). CDR3 length equals 15 residues. V shed 4 bases and J shed 1 base, with 14 bases lying between them. Germline V gene sequence: CDR1 SGDLS, CDR2 YYNGEE. CDR3 protein: CASSPGAYENTEAFF. The CDR3 region has the DNA TGTGCCAGCAGCCCAGGGGCCTACGAGAACACTGAAGCTTTCTTT.

The sample holds a few counts of this clone. This chain links TRBV9 with TRBJ2-3; D may be TRBD2 (6 bases). Germline loops: CDR1 SGDLS, CDR2 YYNGEE. Trimming stripped 0 bases from V and 2 bases from J, with 13 bases between. The CDR3 spans 16 residues. CDR3 nucleotides: TGTGCCAGCAGCGTAGACGTGGGCGGGACCACAGATACGCAGTATTTT. Translation: CASSVDVGGTTDTQYF.

There are a few counts of this clone. The rearrangement joins TRBV12-1 to TRBJ2-5; the D segment call TRBD2 is taken from the table without a DNA check. TRBV12-1 is an annotated pseudogene. The CDR3 covers 18 residues. The CDR3 sequence is CASSFSPDGTRNGETQYF. The CDR3 coding sequence is TGTGCCAGCAGCTTTTCCCCCGACGGGACTAGGAATGGAGAGACCCAGTACTTC.

This chain connects TRBV6-5 to TRBJ2-7, with 8 bases fitting TRBD1. V shed 6 bases and J 4 bases; nucleotides not matched to a gene: 11. The CDR3 runs to 15 residues. Germline V gene sequence: CDR1 MNHEY, CDR2 SVGAGI. The CDR3 bases are TGTGCCAGCAGGCGGGGACTGACAGGGGTATACGAGCAGTACTTC. Protein product: CASRRGLTGVYEQYF.

This clone showed up just a few times. V usage is TRBV19 and J usage is TRBJ1-1; D not certain. Germline V CDR1 and CDR2: LNHDA, SQIVND (reference sequence). CDR3 length equals 16 residues. The V and J ends lost 6 bases and 1 base respectively, with 18 bases between them. CDR3 region: CASRSEDGIRNTEAFF. The CDR3 nucleotides read TGTGCCAGTAGATCCGAGGACGGCATAAGGAACACTGAAGCTTTCTTT.

There are many counts of this clone. The chain has TRBV28 and TRBJ1-1; D gene unclear. The V gene's germline CDR1 is MDHEN and CDR2 SYDVKM. Trimming stripped 4 bases from V and 4 bases from J, with 16 bases between. CDR3 length equals 15 residues. In nucleotides, the CDR3 is TGTGCCAGCAGTTCGGCGGGAGGGCGAGGCACTGAAGCTTTCTTT. Amino acid sequence: CASSSAGGRGTEAFF.

V and J are TRBV4-3 and TRBJ2-1; D is unresolved. CDR1 is LGHNA and CDR2 is YSLEER in the germline V gene. V dropped 0 bases and J dropped 6 bases, with 6 bases sitting between them. This CDR3 has 13 amino acids. The chain's CDR3 is CASSQEHSNEQFF. The CDR3 DNA follows: TGCGCCAGCAGCCAAGAACATAGCAATGAGCAGTTCTTC.

This clone was observed a few times. The chain couples TRBV4-3 to TRBJ2-7, with 7 bases identical to TRBD2. This CDR3 spans 15 amino acids. Trimming cost V 1 base and J 0 bases; bases outside gene matches: 3. Germline values: CDR1 LGHNA, CDR2 YSLEER. In DNA, the CDR3 is TGCGCCAGCAGCCAAGTTCTAGCGGCCTCCTACGAGCAGTACTTC. Its protein product is CASSQVLAASYEQYF.

The chain carries TRBV4-1 and TRBJ2-5, with D possibly TRBD2 on 5 matching bases. Trimming took 1 base from V and 4 from J, leaving 10 bases between them. CDR1 MGHRA and CDR2 YSYEKL come from the germline V gene. CDR3 size: 14 residues. The CDR3 DNA is TGCGCCAGCAGCCAAGCCGGGAATAGAGAGACCCAGTACTTC. Its translation is CASSQAGNRETQYF.

Only a few counts were recorded for this clone. The chain couples TRBV28 to TRBJ2-1; D unclear. V shed 5 bases and J shed 3 bases, with 14 bases lying between them. This CDR3 region has 15 residues. Germline V gene sequence: CDR1 MDHEN, CDR2 SYDVKM. The CDR3 coding sequence is TGTGCCAGCAGTGCCGACCCTGGCAACTACAATGAGCAGTTCTTC. Protein: CASSADPGNYNEQFF.

This clone came up many times. The chain is built from TRBV7-2 and TRBJ1-3; no firm D call. CDR1 is SGHTA, CDR2 FQGNSA, per germline. V was clipped by 2 bases and J by 14 bases, with 13 bases between them. The CDR3 runs 12 residues. CDR3 DNA sequence: TGTGCCAGCAGCTTAAGCCGCCGGGCATTATATTTT. Its translation is CASSLSRRALYF.

V and J are TRBV7-9 and TRBJ2-7; TRBD1 might be the D (7 bases). The CDR3 loop spans 16 amino acids. Germline lookup yields CDR1 SEHNR and CDR2 FQNEAQ (reference sequence). The ends were cut back, 5 bases at V and 7 bases at J, with 24 bases in the middle. CDR3 nucleotide sequence: TGTGCCAGCAGCCCCTGGAGGGGAACAGGGGCGTTTGAGCAGTACTTC. This sequence encodes CASSPWRGTGAFEQYF.

This clone was recorded many times. V is TRBV9 and J is TRBJ2-7; the D is unclear. Trimming shortened V by 1 base and J by 7 bases, and 12 bases separated the two germline ends. The CDR3 contains 13 residues. Germline CDR1 is SGDLS and CDR2 is YYNGEE. The CDR3 DNA follows: TGTGCCAGCAGCGTAAAAGTCAATGGGGAGCAGTACTTC. It is translated as CASSVKVNGEQYF.

The V call is TRBV20-1, the J call TRBJ2-7; 10 bases align to TRBD2. Germline CDR1 reads DFQATT; CDR2 reads SNEGSKA (reference sequence). Trimming at V came to 8 bases and at J to 5 bases, leaving 3 bases not matched to a gene. The CDR3 length is 11 residues. The CDR3 DNA sequence: TGCAGTTTAGCGGGAGGAGACGAGCAGTACTTC. The encoded protein is CSLAGGDEQYF.

This clone was found a few times. This chain joins TRBV4-3 and TRBJ2-1, with TRBD2 identical over 8 bases. The ends lost 0 bases at V and 5 bases at J; junction bases unmatched: 9. The germline CDR1 and CDR2 sequences are LGHNA and YSLEER. This CDR3 region has 17 residues. The CDR3 DNA follows: TGCGCCAGCAGCCAAGATTCGGCTATAGCGGGAAACAATGAGCAGTTCTTC. Amino acids: CASSQDSAIAGNNEQFF.

The chain links TRBV7-9 to TRBJ2-3; D perhaps matches TRBD1 (6 bases). V shed 5 bases and J shed 3 bases, with 24 bases lying between them. CDR3 length equals 18 residues. CDR1 and CDR2 from the germline V gene are SEHNR and FQNEAQ (reference sequence). CDR3 DNA: TGTGCCAGCAGCCGATGGACTGGGACGACAGGAAGGACAGATACGCAGTATTTT. Translation: CASSRWTGTTGRTDTQYF.

This clone was found many times. The chain uses TRBV28 and TRBJ2-1, with D possibly matching TRBD2 (5 bases). Trimming took 8 bases from V and 4 from J, leaving 18 bases between them. CDR3 length equals 15 residues. From germline, CDR1 is MDHEN and CDR2 SYDVKM. The CDR3 sequence: CASLPWLAGYNEQFF. In DNA form, the CDR3 reads TGTGCCAGCCTCCCTTGGCTAGCAGGTTACAATGAGCAGTTCTTC. Filled out from reference TRBV28 and TRBJ2-1, the complete variable domain reads DVKVTQSSRYLVKRTGEKVFLECVQDMDHENMFWYRQDPGLGLRLIYFSYDVKMKEKGDIPEGYSVSREKKERFSLILESASTNQTSMYLCASLPWLAGYNEQFFGPGTRLTVL.

The CDR3 region has the DNA TGCAGCGCGAGGCAGGGCTCGACTCTAATCCAAGAGACCCAGTACTTC. Amino acid sequence: CSARQGSTLIQETQYF. The rearrangement links TRBV29-1 to TRBJ2-5, with D perhaps matching TRBD1 (5 bases). The V gene lost 7 bases and the J gene lost 1 base, with 22 bases spanning the gap. This CDR3 is 16 amino acids long. Germline-derived CDR1 and CDR2 are SQVTM and ANQGSEA.

This clone was detected only a few times. The chain employs TRBV6-5 and TRBJ2-7; 8 bases are shared with TRBD1. The trim removed 5 bases at V and 6 bases at J, leaving 12 bases unmatched. This CDR3 comprises 15 residues. The V gene's germline CDR1 is MNHEY and CDR2 SVGAGI. The CDR3 sequence: CASSTRDRLQGEQYF. The CDR3 DNA follows: TGTGCCAGCAGTACCCGGGACAGGTTACAGGGCGAGCAGTACTTC.

The chain combines TRBV27 with TRBJ1-2, with D possibly TRBD1 on 5 matching bases. Germline-derived CDR1 and CDR2 are MNHEY and SMNVEV (reference sequence). This CDR3 spans 14 amino acids. V was cut by 4 bases and J by 8 bases, with 17 bases left in between. The CDR3 nucleotides are TGTGCCAGCAGTTATACGGGACTGGGAAACGGCTACACCTTC. It encodes CASSYTGLGNGYTF.

This clone has ten or more counts. The J gene is TRBJ2-4, the V gene TRBV27; the D gene is possibly TRBD2 (5 bases). This CDR3 is 14 amino acids long. In germline, CDR1 is MNHEY, CDR2 SMNVEV (reference sequence). V dropped 2 bases and J dropped 2 bases, with 7 bases sitting between them. CDR3 DNA sequence: TGTGCCAGCAGTTTAAGACTAACCAAAAACATTCAGTACTTC. It encodes CASSLRLTKNIQYF.

This clone appeared a few times. This chain uses TRBV4-2 with TRBJ2-1; 9 bases are shared with TRBD2. V shed 0 bases, J shed 5 bases, and the junction held 11 bases outside the gene matches. CDR3 length: 18 amino acids. In germline, CDR1 is LGHNA, CDR2 YNFKEQ. CDR3 protein: CASSQDGRGRAGDNEQFF. CDR3 bases: TGTGCCAGCAGCCAAGATGGACGCGGGAGGGCCGGCGACAATGAGCAGTTCTTC.

This clone was detected only a few times. V and J are TRBV7-3 and TRBJ2-1; 9 nucleotides line up with TRBD2. Unmatched junction bases numbered 15, after V lost 2 bases and J lost 13 bases. CDR1 is SGHTA and CDR2 is FQGTGA in the germline V gene. The CDR3 consists of 16 residues. The chain's CDR3 is CASSLGPSASGTQQFF. The CDR3 DNA sequence: TGTGCCAGCAGCTTAGGTCCGTCGGCTAGCGGGACACAACAGTTCTTC.

A note on this clone: Other DNA sequences within the sample encode an identical CDR3. The chain carries TRBV18 and TRBJ2-6, with no clear D. Trimming cost V 1 base and J 1 base, with 2 bases left between them. This CDR3 contains 14 residues. Germline CDR1 and CDR2: KGHSH and LQKENI. CDR3 loop: CASSPLSGANVLTF. CDR3 DNA sequence: TGTGCCAGCTCACCACTGTCTGGGGCCAACGTCCTGACTTTC.

The V gene is TRBV5-1, the J gene TRBJ1-1, with TRBD1 as a possible D gene (5 bases). CDR1 and CDR2 from the germline V gene are SGHRS and YFSETQ. The CDR3 length is 16 residues. The germline V and J ends were trimmed by 2 bases and 2 bases, with 16 bases remaining between them. CDR3 DNA sequence: TGCGCCAGCAGCTTCGGGCCCGGGGGAAGAAACACTGAAGCTTTCTTT. This gives the protein CASSFGPGGRNTEAFF. Based on the CDR3 plus reference TRBV5-1 and TRBJ1-1, the full variable domain is KAGVTQTPRYLIKTRGQQVTLSCSPISGHRSVSWYQQTPGQGLQFLFEYFSETQRNKGNFPGRFSGRQFSNSRSEMNVSTLELGDSALYLCASSFGPGGRNTEAFFGQGTRLTVV.

CDR3 nucleotides: TGCGCCAGCAGTCCCACAATTGGCGCCGGAAACACCATATATTTT. It is translated as CASSPTIGAGNTIYF. This sequence joins TRBV10-2 and TRBJ1-3; D not resolved. CDR1 and CDR2 (germline): WSHSY, SAAADI. There are 15 residues in the CDR3. V was shortened by 5 bases and J by 4 bases, with 15 bases between the two germline ends.